The rows below give T cell receptor beta chains drawn from one sample of a study of blood T cell repertoires in COVID-19. Data came from immunoSEQ multiplex PCR; TCRdb stores just in-frame clones and leaves some out. The sample includes approximately 92,000 clones, 84% of them seen just once. Sequences were obtained from peripheral blood. The receptor set was obtained from a man in his 70s with active or convalescent COVID-19. Both conserved end residues are part of each CDR3. Each record gives: D gene, J gene, CDR3 length, clone size, V gene, CDR3 DNA, CDR3 protein. The D gene is left open where the match is weak. Expanded clones are given a class, and other clones once, few, many or no size at all.

>TRBD1|TRBJ1-1|13|few|TRBV7-3
TGTGCCAGCCTGACAGGGGAAGGCACTGAAGCTTTCTTT
CASLTGEGTEAFF
>TRBD1|TRBJ2-1|13|.|TRBV10-3
TGTGCCATCAGTTTAGACAGGGACAATGAGCAGTTCTTC
CAISLDRDNEQFF
>.|TRBJ2-3|13|.|TRBV6-4
TGTGCCAGCAGTGGAGAGGGGGAGGATACGCAGTATTTT
CASSGEGEDTQYF
>.|TRBJ1-1|13|.|TRBV9
TGTGCCAGCAGCGTAGGAAGGGGCACTGAAGCTTTCTTT
CASSVGRGTEAFF
>TRBD1|TRBJ1-4|14|.|TRBV2
TGTGCCAGCGCTGCCGGGACAGGGAATGAAAAACTGTTTTTT
CASAAGTGNEKLFF
>TRBD2|TRBJ2-2|17|.|TRBV28
TGTGCCAGCAGTCCGGGACTAGCGGGGGCGAACACCGGGGAGCTGTTTTTT
CASSPGLAGANTGELFF
>.|TRBJ2-1|16|.|TRBV6-1
TGTGCCAGCAGTCAAGCGGACAGTAAACCCTACAATGAGCAGTTCTTC
CASSQADSKPYNEQFF
>.|TRBJ2-7|14|.|TRBV5-4
TGTGCCAGCAGCTCGGGTGCGCGGGGCAACGAGCAGTACTTC
CASSSGARGNEQYF
>TRBD2|TRBJ2-1|16|few|TRBV7-2
TGTGCCAGCACGCGGGGGTGGGGTAGCGGGAACTATGAGCAGTTCTTC
CASTRGWGSGNYEQFF
>.|TRBJ2-7|14|.|TRBV5-1
TGCGCCAGCAGCCTACGCCCTACCTCCTACGAGCAGTACTTC
CASSLRPTSYEQYF
>.|TRBJ1-3|13|.|TRBV9
TGTGCCAGCAGCGTTAGCTCTGGAAACACCATATATTTT
CASSVSSGNTIYF
>TRBD1|TRBJ2-3|15|.|TRBV6-5
TGTGCCAGCACCCAAGGCAGGGGGAGCACAGATACGCAGTATTTT
CASTQGRGSTDTQYF
>.|TRBJ1-1|14|.|TRBV2
TGTGCCAGCAGTGACCGGGTCGGAAACACTGAAGCTTTCTTT
CASSDRVGNTEAFF
>.|TRBJ2-5|13|.|TRBV7-3
TGTGCCAGCAGCTTCGGAGGGAGAGAGACCCAGTACTTC
CASSFGGRETQYF
>.|TRBJ1-2|12|.|TRBV21-1
TGTGCCAGCAGACAGGGAGTTGGTGGCTACACCTTC
CASRQGVGGYTF
>TRBD1|TRBJ2-5|14|.|TRBV28
TGTGCCAGCAGTCCGACAGGGGGGAAAGAGACCCAGTACTTC
CASSPTGGKETQYF
>TRBD1|TRBJ1-5|15|.|TRBV5-1
TGCGCCAGCAGCATCGGGACAGGGGGCAATCAGCCCCAGCATTTT
CASSIGTGGNQPQHF
>.|TRBJ1-2|12|few|TRBV12-3/TRBV12-4
TGTGCCAGCAGCTTAGGGAGCGGCGGCTACACCTTC
CASSLGSGGYTF
>.|TRBJ2-1|18|.|TRBV7-9
TGTGCCAGCAGCTTAGTTTATATTAGCGGACGGAGGTACAATGAGCAGTTCTTC
CASSLVYISGRRYNEQFF
>TRBD1|TRBJ2-7|13|once|TRBV7-2
TGTGCCAGCAGCTTAACCACAGGGGTCGAGCAGTACTTC
CASSLTTGVEQYF
>.|TRBJ2-2|13|.|TRBV7-2
TGTGCCAGCAGCTCCGGGTTTGTCGGGGAGCTGTTTTTT
CASSSGFVGELFF
>.|TRBJ1-5|15|.|TRBV11-2
TGTGCCAGCAGCTTAGACAGGGGCGGCAATCAGCCCCAGCATTTT
CASSLDRGGNQPQHF
>TRBD1|TRBJ2-2|15|.|TRBV30
TGTGCCTGGAGTGGTCCAGGGGGCTTTGGCGGGGAGCTGTTTTTT
CAWSGPGGFGGELFF
>.|TRBJ1-5|13|.|TRBV30
TGTGCCTGGAGCGCAGGGGGCAATCAGCCCCAGCATTTT
CAWSAGGNQPQHF
>TRBD1|TRBJ1-3|17|.|TRBV7-8
TGTGCCAGCAGCTTCTTTACTCAGGGGGCGCGAGGAAACACCATATATTTT
CASSFFTQGARGNTIYF
>TRBD1|TRBJ2-4|11|many|TRBV20-1
TGCAGTGGAGACAGGGGGAACATTCAGTACTTC
CSGDRGNIQYF
>.|TRBJ1-1|13|.|TRBV6-5
TGTGCCAGCACCCCCCCAGGGAAAACTGAAGCTTTCTTT
CASTPPGKTEAFF
>TRBD2|TRBJ2-3|18|once|TRBV19
TGTGCCAGTAGTATGCGAGCACTAGCGGGGGTTAGCACAGATACGCAGTATTTT
CASSMRALAGVSTDTQYF
>.|TRBJ1-3|16|.|TRBV23-1
TGCGCCAGCAGTCACCACCCTGCAGGGGAGATGAACACCATATATTTT
CASSHHPAGEMNTIYF